This TCR beta chain comes out of a study of cytomegalovirus exposure and HLA in healthy donors. Whole-study findings and limits: Among the sequence variants, a highly shared cluster was likely an artifact of sequencing. Prior analysis indicated that the majority of TCR beta V segments exhibited productivity approximately 90% or approximately 30% of the time.

The PCR employed 60 Vbeta primers together with 13 Jbeta primers. Assay used: immunoSEQ multiplex PCR; TCRdb lists only in-frame clones, some missing. The sample includes roughly 100,000 clones, about an eighth of them seen just once. The CDR3 is made up of 13 amino acids. Trimming took 7 bases from V and 0 from J, leaving 7 bases between them. CDR1 is LGHNT and CDR2 is FRNRAP in the germline V gene. In regard to this clone: Its specificity is not known.

This sequence was found in a man aged 40-55 years in good health and CMV-seropositive. The V gene is TRBV12-5, the J gene TRBJ1-3; the D is unclear. Sequencing was done on a sample of PBMCs. This CDR3 is CASDISSGNTIYF. The CDR3, as DNA: TGTGCTAGTGACATCAGCTCTGGAAACACCATATATTTT.